This paragraph reports one T cell receptor (beta chain). The antigen remains undetermined. Germline assignment: CDR1 MGHDK and CDR2 SYGVNS. Trimming removed 0 bases from V and 6 bases from J; junction bases left unmatched: 10. The CDR3 length is 17 residues. This sample was included in a study of cytomegalovirus exposure and HLA in healthy donors. The study, taken as a whole, reports: Approximately 18,000 TCR beta sequences were associated with HLA alleles at 0.05 false discovery rate in a later analysis.

In the PCR, 60 Vbeta and 13 Jbeta primers were used. Sequenced by immunoSEQ multiplex PCR; TCRdb stores in-frame clones only, minus some. Here the sample spans about 73,000 clones, 65% to 85% being singletons. This receptor was obtained from a man between 65 and 79 years old in good health and CMV-seronegative. The chain joins TRBV25-1 to TRBJ2-1, with TRBD1 matching over 8 bases. The sample consisted of PBMCs. CDR3 DNA: TGTGCCAGCAGTGAATACCGGGGACAGGTTAGGGTCAATGAGCAGTTCTTC. The encoded protein is CASSEYRGQVRVNEQFF.